These 13 T cell receptor beta chains originate from one sample sequenced in a study of cytomegalovirus exposure and HLA in healthy donors (dated by TCRdb to the late 2010s). The library was made by the immunoSEQ multiplex PCR assay. A mixture of 60 forward primers for TCR Vbeta segments and 13 reverse primers for TCR Jbeta segments was used in the multiplex PCR. TCRdb provides this immuneACCESS table in a form limited to in-frame rearrangements. Some clones are lacking; in checked studies, under half of them reflect an unresolved V gene, and why the rest are absent is not known. The sample data list 100,000 or so clones, and roughly 81% of these were observed just once. The ten largest clones capture approximately 1.4% of the sample. Sequenced sample: PBMCs. Source of these receptors: a man aged 35 to 55 in good health and CMV-seronegative.

The chain employs TRBV5-6 and TRBJ1-2, with D hard to call. The V end was cut by 7 bases, the J end by 7 bases, with 17 bases between. Looked up from germline, CDR1 is SGHDT and CDR2 is YYEEEE. This CDR3 comprises 13 residues. CDR3 protein: CASQPRRASGYTF. CDR3 in DNA: TGTGCCAGCCAGCCTAGGAGGGCCTCTGGCTACACCTTC.

The chain joins TRBV4-1 to TRBJ1-2; TRBD1 is a possible D gene (6 bases). The germline CDR1 and CDR2 sequences are MGHRA and YSYEKL. The CDR3 sequence is 15 residues long. Trimming removed 4 bases at V and 5 bases at J, with 17 bases between. CDR3 residues: CASSPVGGEHYGYTF. The DNA of the CDR3 is TGCGCCAGCAGCCCCGTAGGGGGAGAGCATTATGGCTACACCTTC.

The chain joins TRBV6-1 to TRBJ2-2; possible D gene TRBD1, 6 bases. The CDR3 runs 12 residues. The V end lost 3 bases, the J end lost 16 bases, and 15 bases lay between the germline ends. Germline V gene sequence: CDR1 MNHNS, CDR2 SASEGT. The CDR3 spells CASSDRQAHEFF. CDR3 DNA: TGTGCCAGCAGTGATCGACAGGCCCATGAGTTTTTT.

The rearrangement uses TRBV6-1 and TRBJ1-5, with 11 bases fitting TRBD1. Germline CDR1 MNHNS, CDR2 SASEGT. This CDR3 contains 17 residues. Losses at the gene ends were 1 base for V and 5 bases for J; bases not matched to a gene: 7. The CDR3 DNA is TGTGCCAGCAGTGAAGACGGGACAGGGGGGCCTCATCAGCCCCAGCATTTT. Amino acids: CASSEDGTGGPHQPQHF.

The chain carries TRBV6-6 and TRBJ2-1; possible D gene TRBD1, 5 bases. The CDR3 runs to 13 residues. Per germline, CDR1 MNHNY and CDR2 SVGAGI (reference sequence). Deletions cut 6 bases from V and 1 base from J, with 7 bases between. The CDR3 is CASRGPSYNEQFF. In DNA form, the CDR3 reads TGTGCCAGCAGGGGGCCTTCCTACAATGAGCAGTTCTTC.

The V and J genes are TRBV6-1 and TRBJ1-1; no definite D call. The germline V and J ends were trimmed by 1 base and 0 bases, with 6 bases remaining between them. From germline, CDR1 is MNHNS and CDR2 SASEGT. CDR3 length: 14 residues. The CDR3 DNA sequence: TGTGCCAGCAGTGAAGGACAAGTGAACACTGAAGCTTTCTTT. It translates to CASSEGQVNTEAFF.

The V gene is TRBV28, the J gene TRBJ2-3; 15 bases line up with TRBD2. This CDR3 contains 16 residues. V shed 4 bases, J shed 8 bases, and the junction held 7 bases outside the gene matches. Germline assignment: CDR1 MDHEN and CDR2 SYDVKM. The CDR3 here is CASSSPGLAGGGTQYF. The CDR3, as DNA: TGTGCCAGCAGTTCCCCAGGACTAGCGGGGGGGGGTACGCAGTATTTT.

This chain links TRBV15 with TRBJ1-5; perhaps TRBD1 as D (5 bases). Trimming took 1 base from V and 7 from J, leaving 17 bases between them. The germline V gene encodes CDR1 LNHNV and CDR2 YYDKDF (reference sequence). The CDR3 sequence is 16 residues long. For the CDR3, the DNA is TGTGCCACCAGCAGAGGTTCCCCGGGACTGCTCCAGCCCCAGCATTTT. Its translation: CATSRGSPGLLQPQHF.

The chain is built from TRBV27 and TRBJ2-7; TRBD1 matches at 11 bases. Germline CDR1 reads MNHEY; CDR2 reads SMNVEV (reference sequence). Trimming cost V 5 bases and J 7 bases; bases outside gene matches: 7. The CDR3 totals 14 residues. The CDR3 spells CASSIGQGAREQYF. The CDR3 nucleotides read TGTGCCAGCAGTATCGGACAGGGGGCTAGGGAGCAGTACTTC.

This clone was counted only a few times. The CDR3 sequence is CASRGTANTEAFF. The DNA of the CDR3 is TGTGCCAGCAGGGGGACAGCGAACACTGAAGCTTTCTTT. The chain is built from TRBV7-9 and TRBJ1-1; 7 nucleotides align to TRBD1. Per the germline V gene, CDR1 is SEHNR and CDR2 is FQNEAQ (reference sequence). Trimming cost V 6 bases and J 1 base; bases outside gene matches: 2. The CDR3 loop spans 13 amino acids. The full variable domain, its missing parts supplied by reference TRBV7-9 and TRBJ1-1, is DTGVSQNPRHKITKRGQNVTFRCDPISEHNRLYWYRQTLGQGPEFLTYFQNEAQLEKSRLLSDRFSAERPKGSFSTLEIQRTEQGDSAMYLCASRGTANTEAFFGQGTRLTVV.

The chain couples TRBV7-6 to TRBJ1-1; 7 nucleotides match TRBD1. The CDR3 totals 15 residues. Per the germline V gene, CDR1 is SGHVS and CDR2 is FNYEAQ. Unmatched junction bases numbered 6, after V lost 4 bases and J lost 1 base. DNA for the CDR3: TGTGCCAGCAGCTGGGGACAGCCTTCGAACACTGAAGCTTTCTTT. Residues: CASSWGQPSNTEAFF.

The rearrangement uses TRBV6-5 and TRBJ1-4; D is possibly TRBD1 (5 bases). V was cut by 2 bases and J by 3 bases, with 13 bases left in between. The CDR3 extends over 16 amino acids. Germline CDR1 is MNHEY and CDR2 is SVGAGI. The DNA for the CDR3 is TGTGCCAGCAGTTACACCCCCGCGGGGGCTAATGAAAAACTGTTTTTT. Its translation is CASSYTPAGANEKLFF.

This chain connects TRBV27 to TRBJ1-2, with 7 nucleotides matching TRBD1. V shed 4 bases, J shed 6 bases, and the junction held 11 bases outside the gene matches. This CDR3 contains 15 residues. CDR1 and CDR2 (germline): MNHEY, SMNVEV (reference sequence). The CDR3 nucleotides are TGTGCCAGCAGTTACGATCAGGGGGTAAGAGATGGCTACACCTTC. This encodes CASSYDQGVRDGYTF.